The rows below give T cell receptor beta chains drawn from one sample of a study of regulatory T cells in long-lasting Graves disease. TCRdb ran MiXCR on the multiplex PCR reads and lists one entry per CDR3 protein. Here the sample spans a few hundred thousand distinct CDR3 sequences, around a fifth being singletons. The sequencing here drew on peripheral blood mononuclear cells (PBMCs), taken when the disease was refractory, from a patient treated with antithyroid drugs. The receptors stem from a female donor with Graves disease. Both conserved end residues are part of each CDR3. D genes are given only for firm matches. Clone size is stated in some rows and not others, as once, few, many or a class when expanded.

J | V | D | size | CDR3 | DNA
TRBJ2-7 | TRBV5-1 | TRBD1 | . | CASSKGQRDEQYF | TGCGCCAGCAGCAAGGGACAGAGGGACGAGCAGTACTTC
TRBJ2-7 | TRBV2 | . | many | CASSNIYEQYF | TGTGCCAGCAGTAATATCTACGAGCAGTACTTC
TRBJ1-5 | TRBV19 | . | . | CASSIVGGINQPQHF | TGTGCCAGTAGTATAGTAGGTGGCATCAATCAGCCCCAGCATTTT
TRBJ1-5 | TRBV5-1 | . | few | CASSLGVNSNQPQHF | TGCGCCAGCAGCTTGGGGGTCAATAGCAATCAGCCCCAGCATTTT
TRBJ2-7 | TRBV11-2 | TRBD1 | many | CASSLEPRDRAYEQYF | TGTGCCAGCAGCTTAGAACCTCGGGACAGAGCCTACGAGCAGTACTTC
TRBJ2-2 | TRBV19 | . | . | CASSATANTGELFF | TGTGCCAGTAGTGCGACAGCTAACACCGGGGAGCTGTTTTTT
TRBJ2-7 | TRBV11-2 | TRBD2 | many | CASSSSGSEQYF | TGTGCCAGCAGCAGTAGCGGGAGCGAGCAGTACTTC
TRBJ2-7 | TRBV19 | . | . | CAGSIKVVGKGWGYEQYF | TGTGCCGGTAGTATAAAAGTAGTTGGTAAAGGTTGGGGCTACGAGCAGTACTTC
TRBJ2-7 | TRBV20-1 | . | few | CSARDRARGVYF | TGCAGTGCTAGAGATCGAGCCAGGGGGGTGTACTTC
TRBJ2-3 | TRBV20-1 | TRBD1 | . | CSERGPGGYTDTQYF | TGCAGTGAAAGAGGTCCAGGGGGCTATACAGATACGCAGTATTTT
TRBJ1-1 | TRBV28 | TRBD1 | many | CASGQTYRGNEAFF | TGTGCCAGCGGACAAACGTACAGGGGTAATGAAGCTTTCTTT
TRBJ1-1 | TRBV19 | TRBD1 | . | CASSTYDRDTEAFF | TGTGCCAGTAGTACCTATGACAGGGACACTGAAGCTTTCTTT
TRBJ2-7 | TRBV20-1 | TRBD1 | few | CSPERTGRTYEQYF | TGCAGTCCTGAACGGACAGGGAGGACCTACGAGCAGTACTTC
TRBJ2-5 | TRBV3-1 | TRBD2 | . | CASSQDYGLAGGKETQYF | TGTGCCAGCAGCCAAGATTACGGGCTAGCGGGGGGAAAAGAGACCCAGTACTTC
TRBJ1-4 | TRBV7-2 | . | many | CASSLGGREKLFF | TGTGCCAGCAGCTTAGGGGGTAGAGAAAAACTGTTTTTT
TRBJ1-1 | TRBV24-1 | . | many | CATSAGPEAFF | TGTGCCACCAGTGCTGGTCCTGAAGCTTTCTTT
TRBJ2-6 | TRBV6-5 | . | few | CASSYGRPGANVLTF | TGTGCCAGCAGTTATGGGAGGCCTGGGGCCAACGTCCTGACTTTC
TRBJ2-7 | TRBV6-5 | TRBD1 | many | CASSYNPVGTGGYEQYF | TGTGCCAGCAGTTACAACCCGGTGGGGACAGGGGGCTACGAGCAGTACTTC
TRBJ1-5 | TRBV15 | TRBD1 | many | CATSRGQGDQPQHF | TGTGCCACCAGCAGGGGACAGGGAGATCAGCCCCAGCATTTT
TRBJ2-2 | TRBV5-1 | TRBD1 | . | CASSVVPGQGNSATITGELFF | TGCGCCAGCAGTGTAGTCCCGGGACAGGGAAACTCGGCGACGATCACCGGGGAGCTGTTTTTT
TRBJ1-2 | TRBV2 | . | few | CASSETGSNYGYTF | TGTGCCAGCAGTGAAACAGGGTCCAACTATGGCTACACCTTC
TRBJ2-5 | TRBV6-2/TRBV6-3 | . | many | CASRRRGEETQYF | TGTGCCAGCCGTCGCAGGGGGGAAGAGACCCAGTACTTC
TRBJ1-6 | TRBV10-3 | TRBD1 | many | CAISESTGSNSPLHF | TGTGCCATCAGTGAGTCGACAGGGTCTAATTCACCCCTCCACTTT
TRBJ1-5 | TRBV30 | . | . | CAWSADTNQPQHF | TGTGCCTGGAGTGCGGACACAAATCAGCCCCAGCATTTT
TRBJ1-4 | TRBV19 | . | . | CASSISRTPNEKLFF | TGTGCCAGTAGTATATCGCGAACTCCTAATGAAAAACTGTTTTTT
TRBJ1-2 | TRBV5-1 | . | . | CASSLAPGSTGNYGYTF | TGCGCCAGCAGCTTGGCCCCCGGCTCTACAGGGAACTATGGCTACACCTTC
TRBJ2-7 | TRBV28 | TRBD1 | many | CASSRTGGSYEQYF | TGCGCCAGCAGCCGGACAGGGGGCTCCTACGAGCAGTACTTC
TRBJ2-7 | TRBV28 | TRBD1 | many | CASSLSGTVYEQYF | TGTGCCAGCAGTTTATCAGGGACAGTCTACGAGCAGTACTTC
TRBJ1-3 | TRBV4-1 | . | . | CASSQDRGTWGSGNTIYF | TGCGCCAGCAGCCAAGATAGGGGGACATGGGGATCTGGAAACACCATATATTTT
TRBJ1-2 | TRBV12-3/TRBV12-4 | TRBD1 | many | CASSSTGANYGYTF | TGTGCCAGCAGTTCGACAGGGGCTAACTATGGCTACACCTTC
TRBJ1-1 | TRBV7-2 | . | . | CASSPAGGAEAFF | TGTGCCAGCAGTCCCGCAGGTGGGGCTGAAGCTTTCTTT
TRBJ2-5 | TRBV12-3/TRBV12-4 | . | many | CASSLGQEGETQYF | TGTGCCAGCAGTCTCGGACAGGAGGGGGAGACCCAGTACTTC
TRBJ1-1 | TRBV30 | . | . | CAWTGGARSTEAFF | TGTGCCTGGACGGGAGGGGCGCGGAGCACTGAAGCTTTCTTT
TRBJ2-7 | TRBV28 | . | many | CASNDGVEQYF | TGTGCCAGCAATGACGGGGTCGAGCAGTACTTC
TRBJ1-4 | TRBV28 | TRBD1 | many | CASSKQGLREKLFF | TGTGCCAGCAGCAAACAGGGGTTAAGAGAAAAACTGTTTTTT
TRBJ1-6 | TRBV4-1 | . | few | CASSQDSPGTYNSPLHF | TGCGCCAGCAGCCAAGATAGCCCAGGCACCTATAATTCACCCCTCCACTTT
TRBJ2-7 | TRBV18 | . | . | CASSPPTDSYEQYF | TGTGCCAGCTCACCACCGACAGACTCCTACGAGCAGTACTTC
TRBJ2-7 | TRBV2 | TRBD1 | many | CASSVSGQGASEQYF | TGTGCCAGCAGTGTTTCGGGACAGGGGGCGAGCGAGCAGTACTTC
TRBJ1-5 | TRBV4-1 | . | . | CASSQDGAGSGNQPQHF | TGCGCCAGCAGCCAAGATGGTGCGGGATCCGGCAATCAGCCCCAGCATTTT
TRBJ1-1 | TRBV4-1 | . | few | CASSQVVLQMNTEAFF | TGCGCCAGCAGCCAAGTAGTCTTACAGATGAACACTGAAGCTTTCTTT
TRBJ1-1 | TRBV5-1 | TRBD1 | . | CASSESGTQGAEAFF | TGCGCCAGCAGCGAATCAGGGACCCAGGGGGCTGAAGCTTTCTTT
TRBJ2-7 | TRBV20-1 | TRBD2 | . | CSARSGTSDSYEQYF | TGCAGTGCTAGGTCAGGGACTAGCGACTCCTACGAGCAGTACTTC
TRBJ1-2 | TRBV20-1 | . | many | CSASDRHDNYGYTF | TGCAGTGCTTCTGACAGACACGATAACTATGGCTACACCTTC
TRBJ1-2 | TRBV7-9 | . | few | CASSDGARRDYGYTF | TGTGCCAGCAGCGATGGGGCCAGGAGGGACTATGGCTACACCTTC
TRBJ1-1 | TRBV18 | . | few | CASSPARTEAFF | TGTGCCAGCTCACCGGCTCGGACTGAAGCTTTCTTT
TRBJ1-1 | TRBV7-3 | . | few | CASSLLTVQNTEAFF | TGTGCCAGCAGCTTATTGACAGTTCAAAACACTGAAGCTTTCTTT
TRBJ2-6 | TRBV11-3 | . | few | CASSSGGGANVLTF | TGTGCCAGCAGCTCGGGTGGTGGGGCCAACGTCCTGACTTTC
TRBJ2-5 | TRBV13 | . | many | CASSMRDGRETQYF | TGTGCCAGCAGCATGAGGGACGGACGGGAGACCCAGTACTTC
TRBJ1-1 | TRBV30 | . | few | CAWKPYGTEAFF | TGTGCCTGGAAACCCTACGGAACTGAAGCTTTCTTT
TRBJ1-5 | TRBV28 | . | many | CASSPAVDNQPQHF | TGTGCCAGCAGTCCTGCGGTGGACAATCAGCCCCAGCATTTT